The TCR beta chain described here comes from a study of glioma-infiltrating T cells after dendritic cell vaccination. Looking at the study overall: Patients received three intradermal dendritic cell vaccine injections at biweekly intervals.

Of note for this clone: Its matching antigen is unknown.

Study results and caveats: Higher pretreatment TIL content predicted longer progression-free time and survival. Higher TCR clonality did not directly relate to longer survival.

TCRdb's copy holds only in-frame clones and misses some; the assay was immunoSEQ multiplex PCR. The sample yields 50,000 to 80,000 clones, 75% to 85% seen once. PBMC sampling occurred before vaccination, two weeks after the third dose, and at progression. This clonotype was sampled from a human donor with glioblastoma. The source was blood, collected before dendritic cell vaccination.

The CDR3 bases are TGTGCCAGCAGTGGAGACACAGATACGCAGTATTTT. It specifies CASSGDTDTQYF. This sequence joins TRBV6-1 and TRBJ2-3; D is unclear. The CDR3 consists of 12 residues. Germline V gene data show CDR1 as MNHNS and CDR2 as SASEGT. Trimming left V 4 bases short and J 2 bases short, with 4 bases between.